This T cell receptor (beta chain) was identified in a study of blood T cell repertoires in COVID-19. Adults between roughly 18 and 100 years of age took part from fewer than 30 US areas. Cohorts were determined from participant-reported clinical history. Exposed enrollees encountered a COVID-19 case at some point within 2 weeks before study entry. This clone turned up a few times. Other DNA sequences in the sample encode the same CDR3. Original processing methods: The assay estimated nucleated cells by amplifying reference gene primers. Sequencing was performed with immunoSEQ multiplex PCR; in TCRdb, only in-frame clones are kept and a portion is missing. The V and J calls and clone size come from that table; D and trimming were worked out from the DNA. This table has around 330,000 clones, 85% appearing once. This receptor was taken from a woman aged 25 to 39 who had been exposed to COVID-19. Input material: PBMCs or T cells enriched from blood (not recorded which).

The CDR3 bases are TGTGCCAGCAGTTTGGGGGGGCTTAATCAGCCCCAGCATTTT. Protein sequence: CASSLGGLNQPQHF. This chain connects TRBV28 to TRBJ1-5; D perhaps matches TRBD1 (6 bases). Germline CDR1 reads MDHEN; CDR2 reads SYDVKM. This CDR3 is 14 amino acids long. V lost 3 bases to trimming and J lost 4 bases, with 10 bases between them.